This T cell receptor (beta chain) was captured in a study of blood T cells in healthy people across ages. Points from the study as a whole: Observed TCR beta diversity per million T cells went down as age went up. This fall followed a roughly linear course with age.

Next came a second PCR, run for about 6 to 12 cycles, which used a sample-barcoded 5' primer along with a J-beta primer mix. Each CDR3 protein gets one entry after TCRdb re-called the 5' RACE reads with MiXCR. The repertoire holds about 1,500,000 distinct CDR3 sequences, with about 40% as singletons. As for this clonotype: Antigen specificity is unknown.

V lost 6 bases, J lost 0 bases, and 7 bases stayed unmatched. The CDR3 length is 16 residues. CDR1 and CDR2 (germline): DFQATT, SNEGSKA (reference sequence). The sequencing sample was made of blood. The sequence was collected from a woman between 18 and 30 years old in good health. The chain uses TRBV20-1 and TRBJ2-3; 12 positions match TRBD2. Here the CDR3 DNA reads TGCAGTGCCACGGGACTAGCGGGCTCCAGCACAGATACGCAGTATTTT. This encodes CSATGLAGSSTDTQYF.